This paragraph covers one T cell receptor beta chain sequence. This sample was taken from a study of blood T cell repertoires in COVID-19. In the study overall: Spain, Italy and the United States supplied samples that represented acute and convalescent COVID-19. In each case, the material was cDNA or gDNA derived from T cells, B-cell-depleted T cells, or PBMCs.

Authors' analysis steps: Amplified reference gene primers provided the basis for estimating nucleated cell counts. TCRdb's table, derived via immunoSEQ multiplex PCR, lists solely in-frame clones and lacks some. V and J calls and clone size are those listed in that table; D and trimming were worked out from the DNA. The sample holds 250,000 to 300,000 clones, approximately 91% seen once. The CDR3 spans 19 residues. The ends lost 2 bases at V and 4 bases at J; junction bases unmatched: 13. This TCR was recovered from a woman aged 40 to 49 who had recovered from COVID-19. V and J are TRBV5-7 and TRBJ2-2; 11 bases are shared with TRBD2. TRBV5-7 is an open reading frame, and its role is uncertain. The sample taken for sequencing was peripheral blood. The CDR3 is CASSFLDGLAGLSTGELFF. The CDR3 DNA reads TGTGCCAGCAGCTTTCTGGACGGACTAGCGGGCCTAAGCACCGGGGAGCTGTTTTTT.